Following are 16 T cell receptor beta chains from one sample sequenced in a study of blood T cell repertoires in COVID-19. Assay: immunoSEQ multiplex PCR; the TCRdb copy retains only in-frame clones and omits some. The sample has hundreds of thousands of clones, around 80% seen once. The sequencing input was peripheral blood. Receptors originate from a woman aged 80 or older with active or convalescent COVID-19.

In this sample, this clone turned up once. V usage is TRBV5-5 and J usage is TRBJ2-3; 7 bases agree with TRBD2. The CDR3 contains 15 residues. Germline V lookup: CDR1 SGHKS, CDR2 YYEKEE (reference sequence). Unmatched junction bases numbered 7, after V lost 6 bases and J lost 0 bases. CDR3 DNA: TGTGCCAGCACACTTCCGGGACTAAGCACAGATACGCAGTATTTT. Residues: CASTLPGLSTDTQYF. Based on the CDR3 plus reference TRBV5-5 and TRBJ2-3, the full variable domain is DAGVTQSPTHLIKTRGQQVTLRCSPISGHKSVSWYQQVLGQGPQFIFQYYEKEERGRGNFPDRFSARQFPNYSSELNVNALLLGDSALYLCASTLPGLSTDTQYFGPGTRLTVL.

This chain joins TRBV4-1 and TRBJ2-5; 7 positions match TRBD2. Germline V gene data show CDR1 as MGHRA and CDR2 as YSYEKL. The CDR3 extends over 15 amino acids. J was trimmed by 3 bases and V by 2 bases; bases with no gene match: 6. This CDR3 is CASSQRSGGEETQYF. The CDR3 DNA is TGCGCCAGCAGCCAAAGGTCGGGGGGTGAAGAGACCCAGTACTTC.

The J gene is TRBJ2-7, the V gene TRBV5-1; 15 bases fit TRBD2. Germline loops: CDR1 SGHRS, CDR2 YFSETQ. After removal of 4 bases from V and 2 bases from J, the junction contained 4 bases not matched to a gene. The CDR3 spans 16 residues. CDR3 in amino acids: CASSTGTSGGTYEQYF. CDR3 nucleotides: TGCGCCAGCAGCACCGGGACTAGCGGGGGGACCTACGAGCAGTACTTC. Full variable domain (missing parts from reference TRBV5-1 and TRBJ2-7): KAGVTQTPRYLIKTRGQQVTLSCSPISGHRSVSWYQQTPGQGLQFLFEYFSETQRNKGNFPGRFSGRQFSNSRSEMNVSTLELGDSALYLCASSTGTSGGTYEQYFGPGTRLTVT.

The rearrangement uses TRBV7-9 and TRBJ1-4; D remains ambiguous. CDR1 is SEHNR and CDR2 is FQNEAQ in the germline V gene (reference sequence). The V end was cut by 10 bases, the J end by 0 bases, with 21 bases between. The CDR3 loop spans 17 amino acids. The CDR3 region is CATPGPGGTATNEKLFF. The CDR3 DNA reads as TGTGCCACCCCGGGTCCGGGAGGAACTGCAACTAATGAAAAACTGTTTTTT.

The chain joins TRBV30 to TRBJ2-1, with D hard to call. The CDR3 runs 12 residues. Trimming stripped 5 bases from V and 2 bases from J, with 7 bases between. Germline V CDR1 and CDR2: GTSNPN, SVGIG (reference sequence). The DNA for the CDR3 is TGTGCCTGGGCCCAGGCCTACAATGAGCAGTTCTTC. The encoded protein is CAWAQAYNEQFF.

This chain uses TRBV13 with TRBJ2-2, with unresolved D. This CDR3 contains 15 residues. Trimming removed 2 bases at V and 2 bases at J, with 9 bases between. The germline CDR1 and CDR2 sequences are PRHDT and FYEKMQ (reference sequence). CDR3 nucleotides: TGTGCCAGCAGCTTACATGGCAAAAACACCGGGGAGCTGTTTTTT. This gives the protein CASSLHGKNTGELFF. Combining the CDR3 with reference TRBV13 and TRBJ2-2 gives the whole variable domain AAGVIQSPRHLIKEKRETATLKCYPIPRHDTVYWYQQGPGQDPQFLISFYEKMQSDKGSIPDRFSAQQFSDYHSELNMSSLELGDSALYFCASSLHGKNTGELFFGEGSRLTVL.

The chain carries TRBV3-1 (or the pseudogene TRBV3-2) and TRBJ1-2; D is ambiguous. V lost 1 base and J 8 bases, leaving 11 bases between the germline ends. Germline CDR1 reads LGHDT; CDR2 reads YNNKEL (reference sequence). This CDR3 spans 13 amino acids. CDR3 in DNA: TGTGCCAGCAGCCAAGCAGCGGTGGGGGGCTACACCTTC. This encodes CASSQAAVGGYTF.

The chain is built from TRBV4-1 and TRBJ1-6; D might be TRBD1 (5 bases). This CDR3 contains 18 residues. Germline CDR1 and CDR2: MGHRA and YSYEKL. The ends were cut back, 2 bases at V and 7 bases at J, with 21 bases in the middle. CDR3 in DNA: TGCGCCAGCAGCCAATACTTTTCGGCAGGGTTAACGAATTCACCCCTCCACTTT. It codes for CASSQYFSAGLTNSPLHF.

V gene TRBV9 combines with J gene TRBJ1-5, with 8 positions matching TRBD1. CDR3 length: 15 amino acids. J was trimmed by 4 bases and V by 2 bases; bases with no gene match: 5. CDR1 is SGDLS, CDR2 YYNGEE, per germline. CDR3 in DNA: TGTGCCAGCAGCGTCGGGACAGGATTTAATCAGCCCCAGCATTTT. This codes for CASSVGTGFNQPQHF.

This rearrangement joins TRBV2 to TRBJ1-1, with 9 bases that match TRBD1. The CDR3 runs to 13 residues. Germline V lookup: CDR1 SNHLY, CDR2 FYNNEI. V was clipped by 9 bases and J by 1 base; unmatched bases: 3. The CDR3 loop reads CASKDRGNTEAFF. The CDR3 DNA follows: TGTGCCAGTAAGGACAGGGGGAACACTGAAGCTTTCTTT.

The rearrangement uses TRBV7-3 and TRBJ1-1; TRBD1 matches 7 bases. V gave up 5 bases and J gave up 1 base; unmatched junction bases: 7. The CDR3 has 15 residues. Looked up from germline, CDR1 is SGHTA and CDR2 is FQGTGA. The CDR3 region has the DNA TGTGCCAGCAGCAATCCCGGGACAGCGAACACTGAAGCTTTCTTT. Translated: CASSNPGTANTEAFF.

The count of this clone is one. This chain links TRBV3-1 (or the pseudogene TRBV3-2) with TRBJ2-2; unclear D gene. Germline V gene data show CDR1 as LGHDT and CDR2 as YNNKEL (reference sequence). V lost 4 bases, J lost 2 bases, and 2 bases lay in between. This CDR3 is built from 12 residues. Written as DNA, the CDR3 is TGTGCCAGCAGCCTAAACACCGGGGAGCTGTTTTTT. Translating it yields CASSLNTGELFF.

The rearrangement links TRBV6-2 or TRBV6-3 to TRBJ2-2; TRBD2 matches at 7 bases. This CDR3 has 17 amino acids. CDR1 and CDR2 (germline): MNHEY, SVGEGT. Unmatched junction bases numbered 12, after V lost 1 base and J lost 7 bases. This chain's CDR3 is CASSYFPRREQGGELFF. The CDR3 DNA reads TGTGCCAGCAGTTACTTTCCCAGGCGGGAGCAGGGCGGGGAGCTGTTTTTT.

This clone appeared a single time. The chain joins TRBV7-2 to TRBJ2-7; TRBD1 matches at 7 bases. The CDR3 loop spans 14 amino acids. Losses at the gene ends were 4 bases for V and 7 bases for J; bases not matched to a gene: 10. The germline CDR1 and CDR2 sequences are SGHTA and FQGNSA. In DNA form, the CDR3 reads TGTGCCAGCAGCTCCCGACAGGGCCATGGGGAGCAGTACTTC. Translation: CASSSRQGHGEQYF. The variable domain in full, completed from reference TRBV7-2 and TRBJ2-7, reads GAGVSQSPSNKVTEKGKDVELRCDPISGHTALYWYRQSLGQGLEFLIYFQGNSAPDKSGLPSDRFSAERTGGSVSTLTIQRTQQEDSAVYLCASSSRQGHGEQYFGPGTRLTVT.

This chain uses TRBV7-6 with TRBJ1-3; D is possibly TRBD1 (5 bases). Germline CDR1 reads SGHVS; CDR2 reads FNYEAQ. Trimming took off 5 bases at V and 0 bases at J, with 8 bases between the two ends. CDR3 length equals 14 residues. CDR3 sequence: CASSATVSGNTIYF. CDR3 sequence (DNA): TGTGCCAGCAGCGCGACAGTCTCTGGAAACACCATATATTTT.

This chain uses TRBV19 with TRBJ2-7; 10 positions agree with TRBD1. Looked up from germline, CDR1 is LNHDA and CDR2 is SQIVND (reference sequence). The CDR3 sequence is 15 residues long. V was pared by 6 bases and J by 4 bases, with 9 bases of the junction left unmatched. The CDR3 here is CASRDSTGGAYEQYF. The CDR3 coding sequence is TGTGCCAGTAGGGATTCGACAGGGGGCGCGTACGAGCAGTACTTC.